This T cell receptor (beta chain) was observed in a study of response to subunit inactivated influenza vaccine. This clonotype appeared a few times. TCRdb reprocessed the RT-PCR reads via MiXCR and lists one record per CDR3 protein. The sample carries around 750,000 distinct CDR3 sequences, 21% recorded once. J lost 1 base, V lost 3 bases, and 2 bases had no gene match. The CDR3 runs 16 residues. Germline V lookup: CDR1 SGHTA, CDR2 FQGNSA. The receptor was isolated from a man aged 45-60 years who received an inactivated influenza vaccine. This chain joins TRBV7-2 and TRBJ1-4; 10 bases fit TRBD1. The specimen was PBMCs from blood, collected about 5 days after vaccination. In DNA form, the CDR3 reads TGTGCCAGCAGCTTTGACAGGGGGCGAACTAATGAAAAACTGTTTTTT. Translation gives CASSFDRGRTNEKLFF.